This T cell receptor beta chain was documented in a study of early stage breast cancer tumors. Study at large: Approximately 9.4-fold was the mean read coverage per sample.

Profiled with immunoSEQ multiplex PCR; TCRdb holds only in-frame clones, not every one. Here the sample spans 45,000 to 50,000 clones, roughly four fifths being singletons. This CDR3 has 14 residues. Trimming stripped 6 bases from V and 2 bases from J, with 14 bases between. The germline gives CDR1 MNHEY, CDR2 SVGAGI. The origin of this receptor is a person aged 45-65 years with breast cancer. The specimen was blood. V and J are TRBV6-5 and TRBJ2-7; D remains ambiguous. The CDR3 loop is CASRDTPWAYEQYF. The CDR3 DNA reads TGTGCCAGCAGAGACACGCCGTGGGCCTACGAGCAGTACTTC.